A single sample is the source of the 15 T cell receptor beta chains below, sequenced in a study of cytotoxic CD8 clonotypes in ibrutinib-treated CLL. The protocol was immunoSEQ multiplex PCR, while the TCRdb copy is restricted to in-frame clones and leaves out a portion. Here the sample spans around 40,000 clones, 55% to 75% being singletons. Sample: PBMCs, taken at disease progression, from a patient treated with ibrutinib. These receptors all come from a human donor with chronic lymphocytic leukemia.

The J gene is TRBJ1-2, the V gene TRBV28, with D perhaps TRBD1 (5 bases). The CDR3 loop spans 12 amino acids. CDR1 is MDHEN and CDR2 is SYDVKM in the germline V gene. V gave up 9 bases and J gave up 8 bases, with 16 bases separating them. In DNA, the CDR3 is TGTGCCAGTAATGTGGGGCCACACGGCTACACCTTC. Translating gives CASNVGPHGYTF.

The genes are TRBV30 and TRBJ1-3; 12 positions agree with TRBD1. V shed 5 bases and J 2 bases; nucleotides not matched to a gene: 4. The CDR3 is 15 amino acids. Germline-derived CDR1 and CDR2 are GTSNPN and SVGIG (reference sequence). Here the CDR3 reads CAWYRDRGPGNTIYF. The CDR3 nucleotides read TGTGCCTGGTACCGGGACAGGGGGCCTGGAAACACCATATATTTT. Supplemented by reference TRBV30 and TRBJ1-3, the full variable domain reads SQTIHQWPATLVQPVGSPLSLECTVEGTSNPNLYWYRQAAGRGLQLLFYSVGIGQISSEVPQNLSASRPQDRQFILSSKKLLLSDSGFYLCAWYRDRGPGNTIYFGEGSWLTVV.

The J gene is TRBJ2-1, the V gene TRBV7-9; tentative D call: TRBD2 (6 bases). Trimming left V 5 bases short and J 1 base short, with 18 bases between. The V gene's germline CDR1 is SEHNR and CDR2 FQNEAQ (reference sequence). The CDR3 loop spans 17 amino acids. The CDR3 coding sequence is TGTGCCAGCAGCCCAGTATATGGGGAGGTTTCCTACAATGAGCAGTTCTTC. This gives the protein CASSPVYGEVSYNEQFF.

The chain recombines TRBV27 with TRBJ2-1; D unclear. Germline CDR1 MNHEY, CDR2 SMNVEV (reference sequence). The CDR3 covers 12 residues. V was shortened by 5 bases and J by 8 bases, with 10 bases between the two germline ends. The CDR3 sequence is CASSPSLYEQFF. The CDR3 DNA sequence: TGTGCCAGCAGTCCTTCCCTCTATGAGCAGTTCTTC.

The rearrangement joins TRBV9 to TRBJ1-1; no reliable D call. In germline, CDR1 is SGDLS, CDR2 YYNGEE. V was shortened by 7 bases and J by 3 bases, with 19 bases between the two germline ends. The CDR3 consists of 15 residues. The CDR3 DNA sequence: TGTGCCAGCGGCCCCTCTAGGCAGACGGACACTGAAGCTTTCTTT. Translation gives CASGPSRQTDTEAFF.

The J gene is TRBJ2-2, the V gene TRBV15; 8 nucleotides align to TRBD2. The germline CDR1 and CDR2 sequences are LNHNV and YYDKDF (reference sequence). This CDR3 is built from 17 residues. The J segment lost 3 bases and the V segment lost 3 bases, leaving 9 bases of the junction unmatched. As DNA, the CDR3 is TGTGCCACCAGCAGGCCAACCGGGGGGGTAGACACCGGGGAGCTGTTTTTT. It encodes CATSRPTGGVDTGELFF.

The V and J genes are TRBV10-3 and TRBJ1-2, with TRBD1 matching 10 bases. CDR1 is ENHRY and CDR2 is SYGVKD in the germline V gene. The V gene end was trimmed by 7 bases and the J gene end by 7 bases; junction bases not matched to a gene: 6. The length of the CDR3 is 13 residues. CDR3 protein: CAINFGQGGGYTF. The CDR3 region has the DNA TGTGCCATCAACTTCGGACAGGGGGGTGGCTACACCTTC.

V gene TRBV28 combines with J gene TRBJ1-1; D possibly corresponds to TRBD1 (5 bases). The germline CDR1 and CDR2 sequences are MDHEN and SYDVKM. V was clipped by 6 bases and J by 5 bases, with 13 bases between them. The CDR3 is made up of 13 amino acids. Written as DNA, the CDR3 is TGTGCCAGCAGGGACACAGGTACGACTGAAGCTTTCTTT. Amino acids: CASRDTGTTEAFF. The full variable domain, its missing parts supplied by reference TRBV28 and TRBJ1-1, is DVKVTQSSRYLVKRTGEKVFLECVQDMDHENMFWYRQDPGLGLRLIYFSYDVKMKEKGDIPEGYSVSREKKERFSLILESASTNQTSMYLCASRDTGTTEAFFGQGTRLTVV.

This clone is a singleton in its sample. The V gene is TRBV20-1, the J gene TRBJ2-5, with D uncertain. The CDR3 spans 11 residues. V shed 6 bases and J shed 7 bases, with 12 bases lying between them. Germline V gives CDR1 DFQATT, CDR2 SNEGSKA (reference sequence). The CDR3 coding sequence is TGCAGTGCCGAGCCTTTCGGGACCCAGTACTTC. As protein: CSAEPFGTQYF.

The chain employs TRBV14 and TRBJ1-2; D is unclear. Trimming stripped 0 bases from V and 4 bases from J, with 6 bases between. CDR1 is SGHDN, CDR2 FVKESK, per germline. This CDR3 has 13 amino acids. CDR3 region: CASSQDLGYGYTF. Written as DNA, the CDR3 is TGTGCCAGCAGCCAAGATCTTGGCTATGGCTACACCTTC.

This chain uses TRBV19 with TRBJ1-1; no clear D gene. Trimming removed 6 bases from V and 3 bases from J, with 17 bases in between. The CDR3 covers 15 residues. Germline lookup yields CDR1 LNHDA and CDR2 SQIVND (reference sequence). The DNA for the CDR3 is TGTGCCAGTAGCCTGACGACCGGAGGGTACACTGAAGCTTTCTTT. Amino acid sequence: CASSLTTGGYTEAFF.

This rearrangement joins TRBV19 to TRBJ1-3; the D gene is possibly TRBD1 (5 bases). V was clipped by 4 bases and J by 3 bases, with 13 bases between them. The CDR3 is 15 residues long. Germline CDR1 is LNHDA and CDR2 is SQIVND (reference sequence). This CDR3 is CASSRGERIGNTIYF. For the CDR3, the DNA is TGTGCCAGTAGTAGGGGGGAAAGGATTGGAAACACCATATATTTT.

The chain has TRBV5-8 and TRBJ1-1; D gene ambiguous. The CDR3 totals 14 residues. Germline V gene lookup returns CDR1 SGHTS and CDR2 YDEGEE. The ends were cut back, 3 bases at V and 11 bases at J, with 20 bases in the middle. The CDR3 protein is CASSSSRSRPVAFF. The CDR3 region has the DNA TGTGCCAGCAGCTCCAGCCGGTCCCGACCGGTCGCTTTCTTT.

V and J are TRBV18 and TRBJ2-5; no clear D. Germline loops: CDR1 KGHSH, CDR2 LQKENI. The V gene lost 1 base and the J gene lost 2 bases, with 5 bases spanning the gap. The CDR3 has 13 amino acids. This CDR3 reads CASSPLEQETQYF. The CDR3 DNA is TGTGCCAGCTCACCACTGGAACAAGAGACCCAGTACTTC.

This chain joins TRBV25-1 and TRBJ2-5; the match to TRBD1 covers 9 bases. CDR3 length: 15 residues. Germline V gene sequence: CDR1 MGHDK, CDR2 SYGVNS. Germline trimming cut 10 bases from V and 4 bases from J; bases unmatched to any gene: 13. The CDR3: CATTSTGGAGETQYF. CDR3 nucleotides: TGTGCCACCACATCCACAGGGGGCGCAGGAGAGACCCAGTACTTC.